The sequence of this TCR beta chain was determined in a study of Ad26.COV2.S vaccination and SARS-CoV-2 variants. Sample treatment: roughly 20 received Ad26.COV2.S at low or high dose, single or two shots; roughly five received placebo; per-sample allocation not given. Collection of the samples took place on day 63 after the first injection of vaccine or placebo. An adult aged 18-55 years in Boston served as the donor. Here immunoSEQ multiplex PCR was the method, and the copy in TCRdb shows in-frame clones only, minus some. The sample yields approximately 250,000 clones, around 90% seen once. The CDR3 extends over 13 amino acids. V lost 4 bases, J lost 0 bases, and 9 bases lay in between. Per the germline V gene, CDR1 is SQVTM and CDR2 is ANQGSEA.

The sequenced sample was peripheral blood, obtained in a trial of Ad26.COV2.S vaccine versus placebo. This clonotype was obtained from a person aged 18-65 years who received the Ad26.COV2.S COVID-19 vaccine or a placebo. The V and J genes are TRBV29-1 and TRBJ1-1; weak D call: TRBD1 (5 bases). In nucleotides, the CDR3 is TGCAGCGTTGCCGGACACCTGAACACTGAAGCTTTCTTT. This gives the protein CSVAGHLNTEAFF.